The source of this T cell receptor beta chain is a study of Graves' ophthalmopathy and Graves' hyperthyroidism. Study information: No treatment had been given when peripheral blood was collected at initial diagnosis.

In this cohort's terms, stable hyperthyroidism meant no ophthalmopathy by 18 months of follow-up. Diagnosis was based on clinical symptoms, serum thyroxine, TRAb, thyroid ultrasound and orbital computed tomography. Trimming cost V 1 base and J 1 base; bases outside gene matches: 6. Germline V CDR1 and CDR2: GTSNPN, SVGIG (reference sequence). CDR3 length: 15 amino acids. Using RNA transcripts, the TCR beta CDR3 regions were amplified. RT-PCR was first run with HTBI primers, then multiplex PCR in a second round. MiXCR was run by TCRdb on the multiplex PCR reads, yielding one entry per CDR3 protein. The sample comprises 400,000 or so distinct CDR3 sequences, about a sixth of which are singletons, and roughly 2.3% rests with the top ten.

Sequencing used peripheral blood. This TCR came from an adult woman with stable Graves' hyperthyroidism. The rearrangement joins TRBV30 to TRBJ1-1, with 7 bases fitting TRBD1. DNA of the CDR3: TGTGCCTGGAGTGACACAGGGGCCAGGAACACTGAAGCTTTCTTT. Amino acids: CAWSDTGARNTEAFF.